Reported below is one T cell receptor (beta chain). No cognate antigen has been identified for it. Base qualities are not recorded, but no much larger clone differs from it by a single base. Including the terminal cysteine and phenylalanine, the CDR3 comprises 14 residues. The retained sequence is limited to the CDR3, 42 bases, with the frame set at the first base. Per the germline V gene (reference sequence), PRHDT is the CDR1 and FYEKMQ is the CDR2. V gives up 4 bases and J gives up 4 bases, and the segment between their germline ends measures 12 bases. Libraries were built with the immunoSEQ multiplex PCR assay. RNA was extracted from all samples and reverse transcribed into cDNA as template for TCR sequencing. First-strand cDNA was synthesized using SuperScript III with a 2:1 mix of oligo-dT and random hexamers. A synthetic immune receptor repertoire was used to gauge amplification bias, and whatever bias remained was removed computationally. On the study's bioinformatics: Raw reads were preprocessed to remove errors, and CDR3 was defined by IMGT conventions from the conserved cysteine to phenylalanine. To get clonality, Shannon entropy was normalized by log2 of the number of productive unique TCRs and the result was subtracted from 1. Whether each scalp clone was CD4 or CD8 was inferred by checking scalp TCRbeta sequences against the CD4 and CD8 repertoires from sorted blood. The clones in this table, taken by TCRdb from immuneACCESS, are in-frame only. Not every clone is retained; where verified, under half of the shortfall comes from an unresolved V gene, and the cause of the rest is unknown. That table is the source of V, J and clone size, and D and trimming were worked out from the DNA. A total of 110,000 to 150,000 clones appear in this sample, 58% of them only once. The ten largest clones add up to under 8% of the sample.

The sample comes from a study of CD8+ T cells in alopecia areata (dated by TCRdb to the late 2010s). As for the study more broadly: The treated patients, all with moderate-to-severe alopecia areata, were enrolled in an open-label pilot trial of oral tofacitinib given at 5 to 10 mg twice daily. Tofacitinib was administered for 6 to 18 months, and 6 months of follow-up off drug were then conducted to assess delayed response and recurrence. The study used high-throughput TCRbeta sequencing to examine T cell clonal expansion in alopecia areata, in both the C3H/HeJ mouse model and human patients. Human TCRbeta sequencing covered scalp tissue and sorted CD4+ and CD8+ peripheral blood T cells from patchy and totalis/universalis alopecia areata patients and healthy controls. Biopsies were taken from tofacitinib-treated patients at baseline and at 4 and 24 weeks of treatment, and a later scalp biopsy was taken in several of the tofacitinib-treated patients. Clonality in the scalp was compared among normal scalp (n=4), patchy alopecia areata scalp (n=8), and alopecia totalis/universalis scalp (n=8). RNA was obtained with the PAXgene miRNA kit for fixed scalp, the miRNeasy kit for PBMCs, and the RNeasy kit for mouse skin. TCRbeta CDR3 regions were amplified by immunoSEQ multiplex PCR using 35 Vbeta forward and 13 Jbeta reverse primers.

The investigation overall reported the following: Lesional scalp, especially in alopecia totalis/universalis, showed higher clonality and more expanded CD8+ clones than normal scalp, suggesting antigenic drive. Scalp TCR repertoire analysis is complicated because resident alphabeta T cells in normal human skin are also sequenced, whereas mouse skin is dominated by gammadelta T cells. Shared TCR sequences between patients were less evident than in mice, which may be partly attributable to HLA diversity in the patient population.

Read against the paper, the sample's time point label means: baseline before oral tofacitinib. Lesional scalp punch biopsies and peripheral blood were collected from alopecia areata patients. PBMCs were separated by density centrifugation and stained for CD3, CD4 and CD8, after which CD4+ and CD8+ T cells were sorted on a FACSAria. This TCR came from a human donor with alopecia areata. This chain joins TRBV13 to TRBJ2-3, with no confidently assigned D gene. Sequencing was performed on CD4+ T cells sorted from blood, taken at week 0. The CDR3 has the sequence CASSSWNGADTQYF. The sequenced DNA: TGTGCCAGCAGCTCGTGGAATGGGGCAGATACGCAGTATTTT.